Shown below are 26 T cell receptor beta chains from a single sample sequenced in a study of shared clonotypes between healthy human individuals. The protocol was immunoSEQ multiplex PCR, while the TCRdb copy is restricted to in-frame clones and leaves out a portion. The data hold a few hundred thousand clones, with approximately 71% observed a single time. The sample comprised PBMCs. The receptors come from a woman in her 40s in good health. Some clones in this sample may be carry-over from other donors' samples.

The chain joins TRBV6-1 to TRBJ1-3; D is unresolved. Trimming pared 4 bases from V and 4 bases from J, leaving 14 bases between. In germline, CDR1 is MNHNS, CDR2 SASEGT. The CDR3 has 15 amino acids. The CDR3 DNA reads TGTGCCAGCAGTGTACTGTTGGTGGCCGGAAACACCATATATTTT. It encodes CASSVLLVAGNTIYF.

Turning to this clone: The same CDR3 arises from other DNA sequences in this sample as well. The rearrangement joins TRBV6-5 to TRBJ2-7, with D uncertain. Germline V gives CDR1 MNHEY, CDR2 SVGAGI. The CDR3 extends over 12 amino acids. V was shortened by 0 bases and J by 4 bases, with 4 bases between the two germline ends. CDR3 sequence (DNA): TGTGCCAGCAGTTACTCGTCTTACGAGCAGTACTTC. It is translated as CASSYSSYEQYF.

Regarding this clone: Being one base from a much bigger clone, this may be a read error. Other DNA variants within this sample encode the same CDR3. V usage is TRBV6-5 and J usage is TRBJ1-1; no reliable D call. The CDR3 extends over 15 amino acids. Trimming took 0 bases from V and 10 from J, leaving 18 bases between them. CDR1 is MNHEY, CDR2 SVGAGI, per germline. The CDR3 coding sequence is TGTGCCAGCAGTTACTCGCGGACGTTACAAACGGTAGCTTTCTTT. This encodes CASSYSRTLQTVAFF.

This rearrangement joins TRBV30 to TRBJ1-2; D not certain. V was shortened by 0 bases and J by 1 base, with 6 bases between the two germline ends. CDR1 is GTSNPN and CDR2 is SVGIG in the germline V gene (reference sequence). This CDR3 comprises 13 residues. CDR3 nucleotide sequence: TGTGCCTGGAGTGTAACAGATAACTATGGCTACACCTTC. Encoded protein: CAWSVTDNYGYTF.

The CDR3, as DNA: TGTGCCAGCAGTTACGTCTCCGGTAGCTCCTACGAGCAGTACTTC. The encoded protein is CASSYVSGSSYEQYF. The chain combines TRBV6-5 with TRBJ2-7; no firm D call. CDR1 and CDR2 from the germline V gene are MNHEY and SVGAGI. The V end was cut by 2 bases, the J end by 0 bases, with 11 bases between. This CDR3 comprises 15 residues.

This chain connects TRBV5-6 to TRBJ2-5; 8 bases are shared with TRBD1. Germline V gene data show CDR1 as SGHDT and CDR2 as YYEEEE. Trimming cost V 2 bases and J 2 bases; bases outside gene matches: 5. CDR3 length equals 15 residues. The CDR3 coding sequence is TGTGCCAGCAGCTTTGCAGGGGGCGGACAAGAGACCCAGTACTTC. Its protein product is CASSFAGGGQETQYF.

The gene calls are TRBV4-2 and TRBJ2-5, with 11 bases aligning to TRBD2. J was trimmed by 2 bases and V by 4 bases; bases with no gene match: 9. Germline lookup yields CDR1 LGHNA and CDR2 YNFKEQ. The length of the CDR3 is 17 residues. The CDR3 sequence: CASSPSRTSGLQETQYF. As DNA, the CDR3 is TGTGCCAGCAGCCCAAGTAGGACTAGCGGGTTACAAGAGACCCAGTACTTC.

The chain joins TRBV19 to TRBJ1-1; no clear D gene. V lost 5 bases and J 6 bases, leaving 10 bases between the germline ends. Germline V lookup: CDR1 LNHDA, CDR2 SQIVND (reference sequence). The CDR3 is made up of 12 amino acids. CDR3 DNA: TGTGCCAGTAGTGCGCGGGAGGCTGAAGCTTTCTTT. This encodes CASSAREAEAFF. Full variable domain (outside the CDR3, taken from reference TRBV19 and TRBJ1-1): DGGITQSPKYLFRKEGQNVTLSCEQNLNHDAMYWYRQDPGQGLRLIYYSQIVNDFQKGDIAEGYSVSREKKESFPLTVTSAQKNPTAFYLCASSAREAEAFFGQGTRLTVV.

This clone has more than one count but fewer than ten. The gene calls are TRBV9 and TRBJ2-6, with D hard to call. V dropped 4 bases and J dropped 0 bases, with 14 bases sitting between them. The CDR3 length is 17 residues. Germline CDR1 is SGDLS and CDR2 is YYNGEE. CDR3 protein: CASSPVGPSSGANVLTF. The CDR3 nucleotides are TGTGCCAGCAGCCCGGTCGGTCCGAGCTCTGGGGCCAACGTCCTGACTTTC.

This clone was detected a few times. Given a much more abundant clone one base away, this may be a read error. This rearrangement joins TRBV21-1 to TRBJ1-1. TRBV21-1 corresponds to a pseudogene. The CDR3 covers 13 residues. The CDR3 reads CASSKVIREEASF. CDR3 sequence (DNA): TGTGCCAGCAGCAAAGTAATCAGGGAGGAGGCTTCCTTT.

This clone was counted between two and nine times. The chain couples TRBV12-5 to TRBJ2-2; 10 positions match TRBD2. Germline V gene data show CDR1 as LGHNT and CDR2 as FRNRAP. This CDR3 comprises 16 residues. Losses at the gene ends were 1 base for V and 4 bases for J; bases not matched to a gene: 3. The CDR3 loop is CASGLGLAGRTGELFF. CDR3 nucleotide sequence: TGTGCTAGTGGTTTGGGACTAGCGGGTCGCACCGGGGAGCTGTTTTTT.

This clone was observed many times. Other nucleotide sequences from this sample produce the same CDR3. CDR3 nucleotide sequence: TGTGCCACCAGCGGGTTACTTCCGAACACTGAAGCTTTCTTT. This sequence encodes CATSGLLPNTEAFF. The V gene is TRBV15, the J gene TRBJ1-1; D remains ambiguous. CDR1 and CDR2 from the germline V gene are LNHNV and YYDKDF (reference sequence). V dropped 5 bases and J dropped 1 base, with 11 bases sitting between them. The length of the CDR3 is 14 residues.

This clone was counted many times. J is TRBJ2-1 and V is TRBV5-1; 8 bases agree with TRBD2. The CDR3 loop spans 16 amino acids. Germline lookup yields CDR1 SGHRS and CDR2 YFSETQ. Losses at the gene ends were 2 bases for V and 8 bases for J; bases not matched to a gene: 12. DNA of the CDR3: TGCGCCAGCAGCTTAAGCGGGAGCAAGACGAACGATGAGCAGTTCTTC. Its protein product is CASSLSGSKTNDEQFF.

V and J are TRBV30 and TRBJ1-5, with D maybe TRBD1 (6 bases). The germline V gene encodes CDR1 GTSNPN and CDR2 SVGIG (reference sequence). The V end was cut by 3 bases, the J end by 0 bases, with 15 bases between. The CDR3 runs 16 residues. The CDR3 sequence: CAWSPTGAYSNQPQHF. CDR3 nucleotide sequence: TGTGCCTGGAGCCCGACAGGAGCGTATAGCAATCAGCCCCAGCATTTT.

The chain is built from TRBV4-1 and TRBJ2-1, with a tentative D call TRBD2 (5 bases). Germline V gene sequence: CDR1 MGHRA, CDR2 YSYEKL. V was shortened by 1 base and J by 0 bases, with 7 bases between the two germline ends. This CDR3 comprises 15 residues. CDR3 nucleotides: TGCGCCAGCAGCCAAGTACTAGTCTCCTACAATGAGCAGTTCTTC. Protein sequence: CASSQVLVSYNEQFF.

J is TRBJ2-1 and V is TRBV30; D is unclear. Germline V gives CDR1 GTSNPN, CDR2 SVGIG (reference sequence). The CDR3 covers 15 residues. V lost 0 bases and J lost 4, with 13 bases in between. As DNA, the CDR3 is TGTGCCTGGAGTGTACGAACCGGTCCGTACAATGAGCAGTTCTTC. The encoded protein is CAWSVRTGPYNEQFF.

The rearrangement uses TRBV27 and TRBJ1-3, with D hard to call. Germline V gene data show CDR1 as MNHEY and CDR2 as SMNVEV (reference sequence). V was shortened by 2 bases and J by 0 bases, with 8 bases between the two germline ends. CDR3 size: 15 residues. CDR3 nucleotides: TGTGCCAGCAGTTTAGGGCGCTACTCTGGAAACACCATATATTTT. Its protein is CASSLGRYSGNTIYF.

The CDR3 region is CASTPGTSGKGEQFF. The CDR3 region has the DNA TGTGCCAGTACTCCCGGGACTAGCGGGAAAGGTGAGCAGTTCTTC. This chain joins TRBV27 and TRBJ2-1; 13 bases are shared with TRBD2. The CDR3 contains 15 residues. Losses at the gene ends were 9 bases for V and 9 bases for J; bases not matched to a gene: 11. Germline lookup yields CDR1 MNHEY and CDR2 SMNVEV (reference sequence).

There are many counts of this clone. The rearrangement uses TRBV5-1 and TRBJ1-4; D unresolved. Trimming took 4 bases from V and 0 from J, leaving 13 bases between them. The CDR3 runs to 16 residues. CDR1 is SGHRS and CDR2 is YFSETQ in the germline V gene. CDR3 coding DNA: TGCGCCAGCAGCCCCGGCTCGGTTGCAACTAATGAAAAACTGTTTTTT. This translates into CASSPGSVATNEKLFF. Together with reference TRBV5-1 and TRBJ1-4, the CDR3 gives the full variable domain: KAGVTQTPRYLIKTRGQQVTLSCSPISGHRSVSWYQQTPGQGLQFLFEYFSETQRNKGNFPGRFSGRQFSNSRSEMNVSTLELGDSALYLCASSPGSVATNEKLFFGSGTQLSVL.

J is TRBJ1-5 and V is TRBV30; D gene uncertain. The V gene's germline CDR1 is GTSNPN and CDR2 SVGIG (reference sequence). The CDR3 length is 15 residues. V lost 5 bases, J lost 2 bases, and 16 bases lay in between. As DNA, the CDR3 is TGTGCCTGGGGGTACGGCAGTGGTGGCAATCAGCCCCAGCATTTT. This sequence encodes CAWGYGSGGNQPQHF.

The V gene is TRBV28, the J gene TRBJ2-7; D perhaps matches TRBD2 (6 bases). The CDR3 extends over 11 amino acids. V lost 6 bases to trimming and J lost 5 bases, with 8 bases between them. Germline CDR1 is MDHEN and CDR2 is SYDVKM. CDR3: CASSRRDEQYF. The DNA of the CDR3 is TGTGCCAGCAGCCGGAGGGACGAGCAGTACTTC.

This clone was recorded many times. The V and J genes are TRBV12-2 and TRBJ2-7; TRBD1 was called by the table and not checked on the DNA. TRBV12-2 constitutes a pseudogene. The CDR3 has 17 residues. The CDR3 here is CASRSLEEMGQAYEQYF. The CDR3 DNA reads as TGTGCAAGTCGCTCCCTGGAGGAAATGGGACAAGCTTACGAGCAGTACTTC.

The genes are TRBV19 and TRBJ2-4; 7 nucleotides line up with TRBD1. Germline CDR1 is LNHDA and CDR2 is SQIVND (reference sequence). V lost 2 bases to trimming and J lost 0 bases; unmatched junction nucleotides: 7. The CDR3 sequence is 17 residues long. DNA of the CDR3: TGTGCCAGTAGTATAACGTCGGGACAGACAGCCAAAAACATTCAGTACTTC. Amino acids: CASSITSGQTAKNIQYF.

CDR3 nucleotide sequence: TGTGCCAGCAGCTTAGGGGGACAGGGACCCTACGAGCAGTACTTC. Amino acids: CASSLGGQGPYEQYF. The V gene is TRBV7-2, the J gene TRBJ2-7, with 9 bases fitting TRBD1. Germline-derived CDR1 and CDR2 are SGHTA and FQGNSA. This CDR3 region has 15 residues. V dropped 1 base and J dropped 2; count of bases not matched to a gene: 3.

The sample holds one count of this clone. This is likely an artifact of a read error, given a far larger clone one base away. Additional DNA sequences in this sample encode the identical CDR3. The CDR3 coding sequence is TGTGCCTGGAGTAAGCCGGGACTAGCGGGAGGGTCCTCCTACGAGCAATACTTC. This sequence encodes CAWSKPGLAGGSSYEQYF. The J gene is TRBJ2-7, the V gene TRBV30, with TRBD2 matching 16 bases. The CDR3 is 18 amino acids. CDR1 is GTSNPN and CDR2 is SVGIG in the germline V gene (reference sequence).

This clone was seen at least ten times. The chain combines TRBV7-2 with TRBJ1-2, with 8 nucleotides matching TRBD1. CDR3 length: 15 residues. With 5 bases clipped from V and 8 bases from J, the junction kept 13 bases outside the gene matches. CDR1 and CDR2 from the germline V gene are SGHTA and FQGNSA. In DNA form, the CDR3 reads TGTGCCAGCAGCGCGCAGACAGGGGTGGGGACGGGCTACACCTTC. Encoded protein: CASSAQTGVGTGYTF.